The sequence of this TCR beta chain was determined in a study of cytomegalovirus exposure and HLA in healthy donors. Between the trimmed V and J ends, which lost 8 bases and 4 bases, there was a span of 18 bases. Per germline, CDR1 LNHDA and CDR2 SQIVND (reference sequence). The CDR3 is made up of 15 amino acids. Produced via immunoSEQ multiplex PCR; TCRdb's table is partial and in-frame only. The data show some 250,000 clones, around 85% seen once. The receptor was derived from a woman in her 30s in good health and CMV-seropositive. The sequenced material came from PBMCs. The gene calls are TRBV19 and TRBJ1-5; tentatively, D is TRBD1 (6 bases). CDR3 DNA sequence: TGTGCCAGTGAAGGGTTGGGAGGGGGAAATCAGCCCCAGCATTTT. Protein product: CASEGLGGGNQPQHF.